The clone carrying this T cell receptor beta chain was observed a few times. Its antigen remains unknown. This sample is part of a study of T-cell memory formation after mild COVID-19. Whole-study findings and limits: Researchers found some responding clones in pre-infection memory, a sign that cross-reactive memory joined.

Using its own MiXCR run on the 5' RACE reads, TCRdb lists one record per CDR3 protein. The profile covers 250,000 to 300,000 distinct CDR3 sequences, with about a sixth appearing a single time and around 23% taken by the ten largest. Germline V gene lookup returns CDR1 DFQATT and CDR2 SNEGSKA (reference sequence). CDR3 size: 14 residues. V was trimmed by 1 base and J by 6 bases, leaving 14 bases between them. The genes are TRBV20-1 and TRBJ2-3; D not resolved. The sequence came from a man aged 18 to 35 who had mild COVID-19 (a few samples of this study predate the infection). Cell type and time point are not known. Specimen: PBMCs or a T cell subset sorted from them (not recorded which). CDR3: CSARVIEVEDTQYF. CDR3 nucleotide sequence: TGCAGTGCTAGAGTTATAGAGGTGGAGGATACGCAGTATTTT.